This passage covers 6 T cell receptor beta chains from one sample sequenced in a study of blood T cell repertoires in COVID-19. Profiled with immunoSEQ multiplex PCR; TCRdb holds only in-frame clones, not every one. The sample lists 180,000 or so clones, 84% seen once, with roughly 7.1% in the top ten. Sequencing was performed on peripheral blood. These receptors were taken from a man in his forties who had recovered from COVID-19.

V is TRBV7-9 and J is TRBJ1-1, with TRBD1 identical over 9 bases. Looked up from germline, CDR1 is SEHNR and CDR2 is FQNEAQ (reference sequence). There are 13 residues in the CDR3. J was trimmed by 8 bases and V by 5 bases; bases with no gene match: 6. The CDR3 coding sequence is TGTGCCAGCAGCCCCCCCGGGACAGGGGAAGCTTTCTTT. Translation gives CASSPPGTGEAFF.

Only one count was recorded for this clone. The V call is TRBV10-3, the J call TRBJ2-7; D possibly corresponds to TRBD1 (5 bases). Deletions cut 4 bases from V and 8 bases from J, with 12 bases between. The CDR3 has 12 residues. Germline assignment: CDR1 ENHRY and CDR2 SYGVKD. The CDR3 DNA reads as TGTGCCATCAGTGTTGGCAGGGAAAAGCAGTACTTC. It translates to CAISVGREKQYF.

V and J are TRBV10-1 and TRBJ2-2, with D perhaps matching TRBD1 (5 bases). The CDR3 has 14 amino acids. V lost 2 bases and J 1 base, leaving 5 bases between the germline ends. Germline V gene lookup returns CDR1 WNHNN and CDR2 SYGVQD (reference sequence). In nucleotides, the CDR3 is TGCGCCAGCAGTGAGGGACAGAACACCGGGGAGCTGTTTTTT. Its protein is CASSEGQNTGELFF.

The V gene is TRBV28, the J gene TRBJ2-7; possibly TRBD2 for D (6 bases). CDR1 MDHEN and CDR2 SYDVKM come from the germline V gene. Trimming took 5 bases from V and 4 from J, leaving 24 bases between them. This CDR3 is built from 17 residues. As DNA, the CDR3 is TGTGCCAGCAGTCCCTCGTTTGCAGGGAGGATGCGATACGAGCAGTACTTC. Its translation is CASSPSFAGRMRYEQYF.

This clone was seen ten or more times. V is TRBV2 and J is TRBJ1-4; 8 bases align to TRBD1. Unmatched junction bases numbered 8, after V lost 6 bases and J lost 5 bases. The CDR3 totals 15 residues. Germline CDR1 reads SNHLY; CDR2 reads FYNNEI. As DNA, the CDR3 is TGTGCCAGCAGGGCCCGTTGGACAGGGAATGAAAAACTGTTTTTT. Its translation is CASRARWTGNEKLFF.

This clone showed up just a few times. The chain employs TRBV7-2 and TRBJ1-6; D perhaps matches TRBD1 (6 bases). V was cut by 5 bases and J by 15 bases, with 11 bases left in between. Germline V CDR1 and CDR2: SGHTA, FQGNSA. The CDR3 is 11 residues long. In nucleotides, the CDR3 is TGTGCCAGCAGCCTGGGGGCAAACCTCCACTTT. Its protein product is CASSLGANLHF.